These T cell receptor beta chains were read from a single sample in a study of CD8+CD57+ T cells in acquired aplastic anemia. TCRdb re-called the reads through MiXCR, storing one row per CDR3 protein. In the table there are 250,000 to 300,000 distinct CDR3 sequences, approximately 56% of which are singletons. Sequenced sample: sorted CD4+, CD8+, or CD8+CD57+ T cells (not recorded which) from PBMCs. These receptors were collected from a human donor with severe aplastic anemia or a healthy control (not recorded which). Both conserved end residues are part of each CDR3. D genes are given only for firm matches. A row's size may be missing; if present it is once, few, many or a size class.

CDR3: CASSLQGQDEQYF; DNA: TGTGCCAGCAGCTTACAGGGTCAGGACGAGCAGTACTTC; size: NA; J: TRBJ2-7; D: NA; V: TRBV5-1
CDR3: CSVEGGTASSYEQYF; DNA: TGCAGCGTTGAAGGGGGGACAGCCTCTTCCTACGAGCAGTACTTC; size: NA; J: TRBJ2-7; D: TRBD1; V: TRBV29-1
CDR3: CASSQVLLRGKLFF; DNA: TGCGCCAGCAGCCAAGTCCTGCTGCGGGGAAAACTGTTTTTT; size: many; J: TRBJ1-4; D: NA; V: TRBV4-3
CDR3: CASSLSSTGGTEAFF; DNA: TGTGCCAGCAGCTTATCATCTACAGGGGGGACTGAAGCTTTCTTT; size: many; J: TRBJ1-1; D: TRBD1; V: TRBV7-6
CDR3: CASSHAGTGANQPQHF; DNA: TGTGCCAGCAGTCACGCCGGGACAGGGGCCAATCAGCCCCAGCATTTT; size: many; J: TRBJ1-5; D: TRBD1; V: TRBV6-1
CDR3: CASSLPGQGLGEQYF; DNA: TGTGCCAGCAGCCTTCCGGGACAGGGGTTGGGGGAGCAGTACTTC; size: many; J: TRBJ2-7; D: TRBD1; V: TRBV3-1
CDR3: CASSVSHRTYEQYF; DNA: TGTGCCAGCAGCGTATCTCACAGGACCTACGAGCAGTACTTC; size: once; J: TRBJ2-7; D: NA; V: TRBV9
CDR3: CASSPTLRYYGYTF; DNA: TGTGCCAGCAGCCCGACGTTAAGGTACTATGGCTACACCTTC; size: many; J: TRBJ1-2; D: NA; V: TRBV7-9
CDR3: CASSLGDSGAYEQYF; DNA: TGTGCCAGCAGCTTAGGCGATAGCGGGGCCTACGAGCAGTACTTC; size: NA; J: TRBJ2-7; D: TRBD2; V: TRBV7-6
CDR3: CSARLGETQYF; DNA: TGCAGTGCTAGATTGGGCGAGACCCAGTACTTC; size: few; J: TRBJ2-5; D: NA; V: TRBV20-1
CDR3: CSASTGSGSYEQYF; DNA: TGCAGTGCTAGTACAGGGTCTGGCTCCTACGAGCAGTACTTC; size: few; J: TRBJ2-7; D: NA; V: TRBV20-1
CDR3: CASSVGPESNQPQHF; DNA: TGTGCCAGCAGCGTAGGTCCGGAAAGCAATCAGCCCCAGCATTTT; size: few; J: TRBJ1-5; D: NA; V: TRBV9
CDR3: CASSLGGLDGYTF; DNA: TGTGCCAGCAGCTTAGGGGGCCTAGATGGCTACACCTTC; size: few; J: TRBJ1-2; D: NA; V: TRBV7-2